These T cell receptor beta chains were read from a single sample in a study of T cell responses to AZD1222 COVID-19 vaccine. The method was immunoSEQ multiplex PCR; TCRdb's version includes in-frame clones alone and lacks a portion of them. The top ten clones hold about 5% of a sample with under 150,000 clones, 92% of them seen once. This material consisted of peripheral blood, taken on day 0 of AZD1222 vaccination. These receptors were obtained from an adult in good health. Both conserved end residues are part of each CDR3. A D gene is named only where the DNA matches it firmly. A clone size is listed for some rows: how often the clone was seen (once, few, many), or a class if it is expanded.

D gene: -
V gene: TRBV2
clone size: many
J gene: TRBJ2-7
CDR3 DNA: TGTGCCAGACACTACGAGCAGTACTTC
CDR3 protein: CARHYEQYF

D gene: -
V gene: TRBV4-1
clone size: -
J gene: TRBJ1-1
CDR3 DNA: TGCGCCAGCAGCCAAAACGGGGGTTCGAACACTGAAGCTTTCTTT
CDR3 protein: CASSQNGGSNTEAFF

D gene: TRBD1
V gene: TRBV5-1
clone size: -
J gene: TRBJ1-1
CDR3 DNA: TGCGCCAGCAGCCCGAGGACAGGGAGATACACTGAAGCTTTCTTT
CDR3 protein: CASSPRTGRYTEAFF

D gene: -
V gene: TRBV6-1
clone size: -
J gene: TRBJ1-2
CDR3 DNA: TGTGCCAGCAGTGAAACGGGCAGGCGACCTAACTATGGCTACACCTTC
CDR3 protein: CASSETGRRPNYGYTF

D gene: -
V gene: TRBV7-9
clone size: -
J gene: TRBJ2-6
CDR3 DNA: TGTGCCAGCAGCTATCTAGGCTCTGGGGCCAACGTCCTGACTTTC
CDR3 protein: CASSYLGSGANVLTF

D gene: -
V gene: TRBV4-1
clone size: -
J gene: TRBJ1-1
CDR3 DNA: TGCGCCAGCAGCCAATACGAGGGGATGAACACTGAAGCTTTCTTT
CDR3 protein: CASSQYEGMNTEAFF

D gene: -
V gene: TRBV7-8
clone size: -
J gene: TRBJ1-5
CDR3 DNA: TGTGCCAGCAGACCGGACAGCTCGAATCAGCCCCAGCATTTT
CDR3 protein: CASRPDSSNQPQHF

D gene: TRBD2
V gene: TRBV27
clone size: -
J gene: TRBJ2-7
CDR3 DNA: TGTGCCAGCCAGCCGGGGGGCTCCTACGAGCAGTACTTC
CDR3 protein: CASQPGGSYEQYF

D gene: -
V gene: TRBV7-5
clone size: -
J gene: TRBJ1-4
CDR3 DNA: TGTGCCAGAAGCTCGCGTTATCGACAGGGAGAGGATGAAAAACTGTTTTTT
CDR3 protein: CARSSRYRQGEDEKLFF

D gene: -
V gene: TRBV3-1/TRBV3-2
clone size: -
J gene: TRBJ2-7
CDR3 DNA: TGTGCCAGCAGCCAGGGACAATCCTACGAGCAGTACTTC
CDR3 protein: CASSQGQSYEQYF

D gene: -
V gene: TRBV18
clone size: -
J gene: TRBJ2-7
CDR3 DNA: TGTGCCAGCTCAACGGTTTACGGCGAGCAGTACTTC
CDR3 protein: CASSTVYGEQYF

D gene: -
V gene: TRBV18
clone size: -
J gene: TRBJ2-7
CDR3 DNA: TGTGCCAGCTCTCGGCGGGACGGGGCCTACGAGCAGTACTTC
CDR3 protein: CASSRRDGAYEQYF

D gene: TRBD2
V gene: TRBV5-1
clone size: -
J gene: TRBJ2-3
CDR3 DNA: TGCGCCAGCAGCTCAGAGCGGGGATCAGATACGCAGTATTTT
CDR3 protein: CASSSERGSDTQYF

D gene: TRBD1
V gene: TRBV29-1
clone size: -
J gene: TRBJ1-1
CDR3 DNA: TGCAGCGCATACAGGGGCGTGAACACTGAAGCTTTCTTT
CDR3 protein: CSAYRGVNTEAFF

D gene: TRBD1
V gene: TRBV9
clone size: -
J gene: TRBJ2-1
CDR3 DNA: TGTGCCAGCAGCTCCTACAGGGGCTCCTACAATGAGCAGTTCTTC
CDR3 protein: CASSSYRGSYNEQFF

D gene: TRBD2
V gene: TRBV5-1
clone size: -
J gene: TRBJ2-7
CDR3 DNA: TGCGCCAGCAGCTTTGTCCGGGAGGGCTACGAGCAGTACTTC
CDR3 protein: CASSFVREGYEQYF

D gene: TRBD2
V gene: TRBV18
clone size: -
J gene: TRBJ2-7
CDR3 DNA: TGTGCCAGCTCACGGACTAGCGGAGACTACGAGCAGTACTTC
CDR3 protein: CASSRTSGDYEQYF

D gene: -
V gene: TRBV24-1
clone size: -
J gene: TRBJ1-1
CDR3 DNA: TGTGCCACCAGTTGGGGGCTCGGAGAGAACACTGAAGCTTTCTTT
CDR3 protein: CATSWGLGENTEAFF

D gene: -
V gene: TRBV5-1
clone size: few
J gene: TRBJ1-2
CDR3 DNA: TGCGCCAGCAGCTTGGGTGGCAGTAAGGACTATGGCTACACCTTC
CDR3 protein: CASSLGGSKDYGYTF

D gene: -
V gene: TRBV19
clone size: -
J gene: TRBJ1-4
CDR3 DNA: TGTGCCAGTAGTATGTGGACTCAGGATGAAAAACTGTTTTTT
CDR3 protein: CASSMWTQDEKLFF

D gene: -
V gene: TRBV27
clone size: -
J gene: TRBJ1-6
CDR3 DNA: TGTGCCAGCAGTCCAGAGACAGGCCCCTTAAATTCACCCCTCCACTTT
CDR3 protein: CASSPETGPLNSPLHF

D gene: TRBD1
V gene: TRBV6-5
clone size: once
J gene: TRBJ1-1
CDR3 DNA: TGTGCCGGCAGACCGGGACAGGGTGTGAGGACTGAAGCTTTCTTT
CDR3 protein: CAGRPGQGVRTEAFF

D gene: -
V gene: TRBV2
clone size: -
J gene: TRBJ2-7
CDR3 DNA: TGTGCCAGCAGTGAACTAGGGGCTGGACTACCGCGGGGGCAGTACTTC
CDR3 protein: CASSELGAGLPRGQYF

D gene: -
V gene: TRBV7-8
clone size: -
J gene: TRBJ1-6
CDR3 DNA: TGTGCCAGCAGCTTGCGTATAAATTCACCCCTCCACTTT
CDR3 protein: CASSLRINSPLHF

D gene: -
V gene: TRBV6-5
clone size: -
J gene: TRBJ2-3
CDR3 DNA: TGTGCCAGCAGGGTAGACGGCACAGATACGCAGTATTTT
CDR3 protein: CASRVDGTDTQYF

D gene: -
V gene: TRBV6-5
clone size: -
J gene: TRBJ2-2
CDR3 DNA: TGTGCCAGCAGATCACAAACGAACACCGGGGAGCTGTTTTTT
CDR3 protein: CASRSQTNTGELFF

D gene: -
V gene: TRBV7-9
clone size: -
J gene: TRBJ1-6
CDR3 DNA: TGTGCCAGCAGCTTAATTCACTATAATTCACCCCTCCACTTT
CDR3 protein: CASSLIHYNSPLHF

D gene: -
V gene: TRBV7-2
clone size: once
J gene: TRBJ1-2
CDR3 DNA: TGTGCCAGCAGCCTAAGGTCGCTCCTCGGGGCTGGCTACACCTTC
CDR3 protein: CASSLRSLLGAGYTF